The source of this TCR beta chain is a study of yellow fever vaccine responses in identical twins. The CDR3 totals 13 residues. V was cut by 6 bases and J by 0 bases, with 8 bases left in between. Germline V CDR1 and CDR2: MNHNS, SASEGT. Note on this clonotype: Its target is unknown.

TCRdb re-called the RT-PCR reads through MiXCR, storing one row per CDR3 protein. The sample has 4,000 to 5,000 distinct CDR3 sequences; 85% are singletons. General study findings and limits: Among the twins, the vaccine T cell response reportedly seemed partly convergent and partly personalized.

The sequencing used T cells from blood (PBMCs), unsorted or a sorted subset (not recorded which), collected before or after yellow fever vaccination (not recorded which). J is TRBJ1-1 and V is TRBV6-1; D remains ambiguous. This receptor was obtained from a woman aged 18-30 years who received the yellow fever vaccine. CDR3: CASRRELNTEAFF. Written as DNA, the CDR3 is TGTGCCAGCAGAAGGGAGCTGAACACTGAAGCTTTCTTT.